The present T cell receptor beta chain was sequenced within a study of T cell changes during pregnancy in multiple sclerosis. TCRdb keeps only in-frame clones here, not all; method: immunoSEQ multiplex PCR. The table shows some 120,000 clones, with 80% to 95% occurring only once. CDR1 is SGHVS and CDR2 is FQNEAQ in the germline V gene. The CDR3 contains 15 residues. V lost 4 bases to trimming and J lost 4 bases; unmatched junction nucleotides: 8. Sequences were derived from peripheral blood, sampled in the third trimester of pregnancy. The receptor was isolated from a female donor with multiple sclerosis, enrolled in a pregnancy study. The genes are TRBV7-8 and TRBJ1-2; TRBD1 matches at 8 bases. CDR3 sequence: CASSSVGDRTYGYTF. The CDR3 coding sequence is TGTGCCAGCAGCTCTGTAGGGGACAGGACCTATGGCTACACCTTC. Full variable domain (missing parts from reference TRBV7-8 and TRBJ1-2): GAGVSQSPRYKVAKRGQDVALRCDPISGHVSLFWYQQALGQGPEFLTYFQNEAQLDKSGLPSDRFFAERPEGSVSTLKIQRTQQEDSAVYLCASSSVGDRTYGYTFGSGTRLTVV.